In this sample, the clone carrying this T cell receptor (beta chain) turned up once. This CDR3 has 17 residues. Trimming took 1 base from V and 2 from J; bases not matched to a gene: 8. Germline V CDR1 and CDR2: SEHNR, FQNEAQ (reference sequence). This sample stems from a study of blood T cell repertoires in COVID-19. Background on the study: Specimens from acute and convalescent COVID-19 originated in the United States, Italy and Spain. Sources were T cells, B-cell-depleted T cells, or PBMCs; the material itself was cDNA or gDNA.

Per the authors' pipeline: The authors estimated nucleated cell counts from reference gene primer amplification. Here immunoSEQ multiplex PCR was the method, and the copy in TCRdb shows in-frame clones only, minus some. That table furnishes V, J and clone size, whereas the DNA furnished D and trimming. The data hold under 150,000 clones, with 75% to 90% observed a single time. The TCR was taken from a woman aged 45-60 years with acute or convalescent COVID-19. The V and J genes are TRBV7-9 and TRBJ2-7; 10 bases fit TRBD2. The specimen was peripheral blood. The CDR3 here is CASSLVGTSGAPYEQYF. The CDR3 region has the DNA TGTGCCAGCAGCTTAGTAGGTACTAGCGGGGCCCCCTACGAGCAGTACTTC.